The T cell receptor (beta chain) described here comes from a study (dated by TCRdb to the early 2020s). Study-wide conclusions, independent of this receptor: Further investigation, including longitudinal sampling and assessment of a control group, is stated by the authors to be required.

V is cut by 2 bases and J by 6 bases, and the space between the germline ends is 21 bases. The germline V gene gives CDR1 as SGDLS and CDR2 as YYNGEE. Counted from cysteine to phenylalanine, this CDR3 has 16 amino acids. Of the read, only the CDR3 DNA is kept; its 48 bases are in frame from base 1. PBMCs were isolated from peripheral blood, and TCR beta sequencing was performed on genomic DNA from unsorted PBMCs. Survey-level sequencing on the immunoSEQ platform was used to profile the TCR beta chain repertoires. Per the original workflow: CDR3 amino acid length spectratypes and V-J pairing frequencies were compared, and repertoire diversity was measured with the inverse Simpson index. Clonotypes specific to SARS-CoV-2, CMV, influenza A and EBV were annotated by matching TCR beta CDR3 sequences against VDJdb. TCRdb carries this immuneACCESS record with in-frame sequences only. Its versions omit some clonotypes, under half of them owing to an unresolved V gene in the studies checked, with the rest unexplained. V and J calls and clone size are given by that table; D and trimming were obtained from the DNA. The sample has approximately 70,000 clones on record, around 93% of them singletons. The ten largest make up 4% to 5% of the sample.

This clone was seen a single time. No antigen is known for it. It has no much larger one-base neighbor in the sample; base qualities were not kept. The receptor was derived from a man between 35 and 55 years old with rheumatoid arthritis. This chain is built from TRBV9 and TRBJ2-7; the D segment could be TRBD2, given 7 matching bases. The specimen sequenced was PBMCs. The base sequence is TGTGCCAGCAGCGTCGGGGGAGGGGCGCAGGGGTCCGAGCAGTACTTC. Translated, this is CASSVGGGAQGSEQYF.